This is a list of T cell receptor beta chains from one sample in a study of blood T cell repertoires in COVID-19. The table came from immunoSEQ multiplex PCR; TCRdb's copy has only in-frame clones and leaves some out. The repertoire holds approximately 150,000 clones, with approximately 91% as singletons. Sequenced input: peripheral blood. These receptors originate from a man aged 18 to 30 with COVID-19, enrolled during active disease. Both conserved end residues are part of each CDR3. Size tells how often a clone was seen (once, few, many) or the class of an expanded clone, and some rows leave it out.

abundance	v_gene	j_gene	CDR3aa
-	TRBV10-3	TRBJ1-3	CAISLQGPGQPGNTIYF
-	TRBV27	TRBJ2-1	CASSLVQGTYNEQFF
-	TRBV9	TRBJ1-2	CASGPTPGYGYTF
-	TRBV7-3	TRBJ2-6	CASSPWRGVSGANVLTF
-	TRBV19	TRBJ2-1	CASSALSVGGRGEQFF
-	TRBV5-1	TRBJ2-2	CASSHYREEVGELFF
-	TRBV27	TRBJ2-1	CASSLSSHNEQFF
-	TRBV24-1	TRBJ1-2	CATSDFGHGYTF
-	TRBV9	TRBJ1-4	CASSALESTNEKLLF
-	TRBV24-1	TRBJ2-3	CATSDPLTSYRDTDTQYF
few	TRBV2	TRBJ1-2	CASSEPVNYGYTF
-	TRBV10-3	TRBJ2-1	CAISELPKGLAGRQNEQFF
-	TRBV9	TRBJ2-1	CASSVAEGAEQFF
-	TRBV6-2/TRBV6-3	TRBJ2-7	CASSYPTPGGGLTYEQYF
-	TRBV5-6	TRBJ2-7	CASSSPTGYPSYEQYF
-	TRBV11-2	TRBJ2-5	CASTLSRPAPQETQYF
once	TRBV2	TRBJ1-5	CASKYRVDQPQHF
once	TRBV7-9	TRBJ1-4	CASSLGSRGEKLLF
-	TRBV14	TRBJ2-1	CASSQEFRGLAASSYNEQFF
-	TRBV30	TRBJ1-6	CAWSSRRGPNLNSPLHF
-	TRBV7-6	TRBJ1-1	CASSPQGMGLNTEAFF
-	TRBV11-3	TRBJ2-3	CASSPQDRPDTQYF
-	TRBV24-1	TRBJ2-1	CATSDSGTNNEQFF
-	TRBV4-3	TRBJ2-7	CASSLSPWGLYEQYF
once	TRBV28	TRBJ1-1	CASSRPGNQVKNTEAFF
-	TRBV28	TRBJ2-7	CASLEPQGAHEQYF
-	TRBV3-1/TRBV3-2	TRBJ1-2	CASSLGGVGSYGYTF
once	TRBV29-1	TRBJ2-3	CSVKGQVGDTQYF
once	TRBV5-1	TRBJ1-2	CASSLGDRPNYGYTF
-	TRBV6-6	TRBJ2-7	CASSWGTGFSSYEQYF
-	TRBV10-1	TRBJ1-6	CASGPVGQVASPLHF
-	TRBV6-5	TRBJ1-1	CASSYSLWGGAFF
-	TRBV30	TRBJ2-3	CAWEGLAGIHTDTQYF
-	TRBV5-1	TRBJ2-7	CASSWGTGELYEQYF
few	TRBV29-1	TRBJ2-3	CSVELGQGLVTDTQYF